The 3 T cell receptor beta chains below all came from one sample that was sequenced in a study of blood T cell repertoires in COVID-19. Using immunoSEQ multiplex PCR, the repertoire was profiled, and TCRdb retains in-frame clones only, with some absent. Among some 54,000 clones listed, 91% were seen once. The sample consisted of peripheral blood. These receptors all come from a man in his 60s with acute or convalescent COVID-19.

CDR3 loop: CASSHGRRIGDTEAFF. The CDR3 DNA follows: TGCGCCAGCAGCCATGGACGGCGGATAGGGGACACTGAAGCTTTCTTT. This chain uses TRBV5-1 with TRBJ1-1, with a possible D match to TRBD1 (5 bases). Trimming removed 4 bases from V and 3 bases from J, with 19 bases in between. The V gene's germline CDR1 is SGHRS and CDR2 YFSETQ. There are 16 residues in the CDR3.

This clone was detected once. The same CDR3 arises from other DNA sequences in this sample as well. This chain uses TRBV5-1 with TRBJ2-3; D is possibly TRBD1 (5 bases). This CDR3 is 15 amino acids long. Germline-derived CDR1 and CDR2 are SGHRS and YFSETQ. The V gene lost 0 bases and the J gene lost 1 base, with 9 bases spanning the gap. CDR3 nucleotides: TGCGCCAGCAGCTTGGGGGGCGCGGGCACAGATACGCAGTATTTT. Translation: CASSLGGAGTDTQYF.

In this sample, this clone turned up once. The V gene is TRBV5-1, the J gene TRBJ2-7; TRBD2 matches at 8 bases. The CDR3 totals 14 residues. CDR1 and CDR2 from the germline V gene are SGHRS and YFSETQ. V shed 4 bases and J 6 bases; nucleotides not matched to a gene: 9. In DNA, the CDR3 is TGCGCCAGCAGCCCCGCGGGCGGGAGGAGCGAGCAGTACTTC. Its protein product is CASSPAGGRSEQYF.